Each of the 31 T cell receptor beta chains below was sequenced from the same sample in a study of tissue T cells after allogeneic stem cell transplantation. Method: immunoSEQ multiplex PCR; TCRdb's copy keeps in-frame clones and lacks some. The sample has about 48,000 clones, around 66% seen once. The sequenced sample was sorted cells pooled from one or two spleens. All receptors derive from a pool of C57BL/6 mice in good health.

Concerning this clone itself: Mismatch with germline at one junction end may stem from a read error. Gene names and germline refer to mouse. The read ends 1 residue shy of where the CDR3 ends; the end is completed using the germline J gene. The chain recombines TRBV5 with TRBJ2-1; TRBD2 is a possible D gene (6 bases). CDR3 length equals 15 residues. Germline V gives CDR1 LGHNA, CDR2 YNLKQL (reference sequence). The CDR3 DNA, read in part, is TGTGCCGGCAGCCAAGATCCGGGGGGCTATGCTGAGCAGTTC. Residues: CAGSQDPGGYAEQF. The full CDR3 protein is CAGSQDPGGYAEQFF.

This clone has just a few counts. The germline and genes are mouse ones. The read falls 1 residue short of the CDR3 end, and the missing part is taken from the germline J gene. V and J are TRBV29 and TRBJ1-4; D is uncertain. V was trimmed by 7 bases and J by 4 bases, leaving 7 bases between them. Germline lookup yields CDR1 MSHET and CDR2 SYDVDS. The CDR3 extends over 12 amino acids. CDR3: CASKGGNERLFF. The part of the CDR3 DNA that was read is TGTGCTAGCAAGGGAGGCAACGAAAGATTATTT.

A remark on this clone: The gene symbols are mouse symbols. The read terminates 1 residue before the CDR3 end, so the remaining end is supplied by the germline J gene. V usage is TRBV22 and J usage is TRBJ2-7; the D segment call TRBD2 is taken from the table without a DNA check. TRBV22 is described as a pseudogene. The CDR3 runs to 16 residues. The CDR3 DNA, read in part, is TGTGCCAGCAGCTTGATGGGACTGGGGCTCTCCTATGAACAGTAC. This translates into CASSLMGLGLSYEQY. The CDR3 as a whole reads CASSLMGLGLSYEQYF.

Worth noting for this clone: Germline and genes: mouse. This chain's CDR3 is CASSQTYNERLFF. Incomplete CDR3 DNA: TGTGCCAGCAGTCAGACATACAACGAAAGATTATTT. This chain links TRBV5 with TRBJ1-4; D unclear. The read ends 1 residue shy of where the CDR3 ends; the end is completed using the germline J gene. Trimming pared 6 bases from V and 4 bases from J, leaving 9 bases between. Germline-derived CDR1 and CDR2 are LGHNA and YNLKQL (reference sequence). The CDR3 consists of 13 residues.

As regards this clone: Genes here carry mouse names. CDR3 amino acids: CASSAGENTLYF. The DNA read from the CDR3 is TGTGCCAGCAGCGCTGGGGAAAACACCTTGTAC. The V and J genes are TRBV19 and TRBJ2-4, with a tentative D call TRBD2 (6 bases). The sequence runs out 1 residue before the end of the CDR3; the remainder is reconstructed from the germline J gene. The germline V gene encodes CDR1 FNHDT and CDR2 SITEND (reference sequence). The length of the CDR3 is 12 residues. V lost 5 bases and J 4 bases, leaving 8 bases between the germline ends.

This clone was observed a handful of times. The genes are named according to mouse. The DNA ends 1 residue before the CDR3 does, and the rest of the CDR3 is filled in from the germline J gene. V usage is TRBV29 and J usage is TRBJ2-7; tentative D call: TRBD1 (5 bases). From germline, CDR1 is MSHET and CDR2 SYDVDS. The V gene lost 6 bases and the J gene lost 0 bases, with 12 bases spanning the gap. The CDR3 runs to 14 residues. The CDR3 bases that were read are TGTGCTAGCAGACCCTCAGGGAGCTCCTATGAACAGTAC. This translates into CASRPSGSSYEQY. Given in full, the CDR3 is CASRPSGSSYEQYF.

About this clone itself: Germline and genes: mouse. The covered CDR3 bases are TGTGGTGCTCTGACAGGGAAGACCGACTACACC. This translates into CGALTGKTDYT. Given in full, the CDR3 is CGALTGKTDYTF. The genes are TRBV20 and TRBJ1-2; TRBD1 aligns across 7 bases. The read stops 1 residue short of the end of the CDR3; the missing end is completed from the germline J gene. CDR1 and CDR2 (germline): GFQATS, STVNSAI. The V segment lost 5 bases and the J segment 6 bases; nucleotides outside the gene matches: 6. The CDR3 covers 12 residues.

To note about this clone: Genes and germline come from the mouse. The CDR3 end falls 1 residue outside the read, so it is completed with the germline J gene. This chain links TRBV24 with TRBJ2-5; D ambiguous. Germline CDR1 and CDR2: KGHTA and FRNEEI. V gave up 1 base and J gave up 3 bases, with 5 bases separating them. The CDR3 length is 13 residues. CDR3 bases read: TGTGCCAGCAGTCTGTGGCAGCAAGACACCCAGTAC. Translated: CASSLWQQDTQY. The full CDR3 sequence reads CASSLWQQDTQYF.

Comment on this clone: Mouse gene names apply. The CDR3 end falls 1 residue outside the read, so it is completed with the germline J gene. The chain uses TRBV20 and TRBJ1-1, with a weak D call TRBD1 (6 bases). The CDR3 consists of 15 residues. The V end lost 0 bases, the J end lost 3 bases, and 14 bases lay between the germline ends. From germline, CDR1 is GFQATS and CDR2 STVNSAI. This chain's CDR3 is CGARDRAGADTEVFF. CDR3 DNA (partial): TGTGGTGCTAGGGATCGGGCAGGGGCGGACACAGAAGTCTTC.

Remarks on this clone: Each gene name is a mouse one. Read data end 1 residue before the CDR3 end; the end is taken from the germline J gene. V gene TRBV31 combines with J gene TRBJ2-5; 11 nucleotides match TRBD2. The germline gives CDR1 GKSSPN, CDR2 SITVG. Trimming took 1 base from V and 1 from J; bases not matched to a gene: 4. CDR3 length: 16 residues. The sequenced part of the CDR3 DNA is TGTGCCTGGAGTCCCCGGGACTGGGGGCACCAAGACACCCAGTAC. Residues: CAWSPRDWGHQDTQY. Given in full, the CDR3 is CAWSPRDWGHQDTQYF.

This clone was counted between two and nine times. The genes and germline here are from mouse. The CDR3 end lies 1 residue beyond the end of the read and is filled in from the germline J gene. The rearrangement joins TRBV26 to TRBJ1-3; D call uncertain. CDR3 length: 14 residues. Germline values: CDR1 KGHPV, CDR2 FQNQEV (reference sequence). V was trimmed by 4 bases and J by 0 bases, leaving 7 bases between them. CDR3 bases read: TGTGCCAGCAGTCGCAGACCTTCTGGAAATACGCTCTAT. This sequence encodes CASSRRPSGNTLY. The full CDR3 protein reads CASSRRPSGNTLYF. Variable domain in full (rest from reference TRBV26 and TRBJ1-3): NSKVIQTPRYLVKGQGQKAKMRCIPEKGHPVVFWYQQNKNNEFKFLINFQNQEVLQQIDMTEKRFSAECPSNSPCSLEIQSSEAGDSALYLCASSRRPSGNTLYFGEGSRLIVV.

Regarding this clone: Mouse germline and gene names are used. Partial CDR3 DNA: TGTGCCAGCAGCTCCCCGACAGGCAATTCTGGAAATACGCTCTAT. Residues: CASSSPTGNSGNTLY. The whole CDR3 sequence reads CASSSPTGNSGNTLYF. This chain uses TRBV3 with TRBJ1-3; weak D call: TRBD1 (6 bases). The read terminates 1 residue before the CDR3 end, so the remaining end is supplied by the germline J gene. There are 16 residues in the CDR3. The germline V gene encodes CDR1 SNHLY and CDR2 FYNGKV (reference sequence). V gave up 4 bases and J gave up 0 bases, with 13 bases separating them. Full variable domain (outside the CDR3, taken from reference TRBV3 and TRBJ1-3): GPKVLQIPSHQIIDMGQMVTLNCDPVSNHLYFYWYKQILGQQMEFLVNFYNGKVMEKSKLFKDQFSVERPDGSYFTLKIQPTALEDSAVYFCASSSPTGNSGNTLYFGEGSRLIVV.

Points on this clone: Genes and germline come from the mouse. The read falls 1 residue short of the CDR3 end, and the missing part is taken from the germline J gene. The rearrangement uses TRBV29 and TRBJ1-1; D unresolved. Germline V gene data show CDR1 as MSHET and CDR2 as SYDVDS. The CDR3 spans 14 residues. The V end lost 2 bases, the J end lost 0 bases, and 7 bases lay between the germline ends. The sequenced CDR3 bases are TGTGCTAGCAGTTTAACCAGAGCAAACACAGAAGTCTTC. Protein sequence: CASSLTRANTEVF. The whole CDR3 reads CASSLTRANTEVFF.

Comment on this clone: Gene and germline names: mouse. The CDR3 end falls 1 residue outside the read, so it is completed with the germline J gene. V usage is TRBV13-1 and J usage is TRBJ2-1; the match to TRBD2 covers 10 bases. Germline loops: CDR1 NSHNY, CDR2 SYGAGN. The CDR3 has 16 residues. V was pared by 0 bases and J by 2 bases, with 2 bases of the junction left unmatched. The DNA read from the CDR3 is TGTGCCAGCAGTGATGAGACTGGGGGGTACTATGCTGAGCAGTTC. Encoded protein: CASSDETGGYYAEQF. The full-length CDR3 reads as CASSDETGGYYAEQFF.

As to this clone: Gene names refer to mouse genes. The CDR3 goes on 1 residue after the read ends, and that part is filled in from the germline J gene. V is TRBV3 and J is TRBJ1-5, with no clear D. The CDR3 is 15 amino acids. Trimming took 2 bases from V and 0 from J, leaving 8 bases between them. Per the germline V gene, CDR1 is SNHLY and CDR2 is FYNGKV (reference sequence). The CDR3 sequence: CASSLLAANNQAPLF. Partial CDR3 DNA: TGTGCCAGCAGCTTACTGGCAGCTAACAACCAGGCTCCGCTT.

For this clone: Mouse germline and gene names are used. The read stops 1 residue short of the end of the CDR3; the missing end is completed from the germline J gene. This rearrangement joins TRBV20 to TRBJ1-6; D is unresolved. TRBJ1-6 is an ORF; its function is uncertain. Germline CDR1 and CDR2: GFQATS and STVNSAI. This CDR3 comprises 13 residues. V shed 1 base and J shed 0 bases, with 1 base lying between them. The CDR3 region is CGARVSYNSPLYF. The sequenced CDR3 bases are TGTGGTGCTAGGGTTTCCTATAATTCGCCCCTCTAC.

Worth noting for this clone: The gene names here belong to mouse. The read stops 1 residue short of the end of the CDR3; the missing end is completed from the germline J gene. The chain carries TRBV12-1 and TRBJ2-3; 11 nucleotides agree with TRBD2. The CDR3 spans 18 residues. Germline values: CDR1 SGHSN, CDR2 HYEKVE. J lost 0 bases, V lost 0 bases, and 7 bases had no gene match. Partial CDR3 DNA: TGTGCCAGCTCTCTCAACCGGGACTGGGGGACTAGTGCAGAAACGCTGTAT. This codes for CASSLNRDWGTSAETLY. Given in full, the CDR3 is CASSLNRDWGTSAETLYF.

The sample holds one count of this clone. Mouse names are used for the genes. From the germline J gene comes the end of the CDR3, since the read stops 1 residue before it. The chain uses TRBV13-1 and TRBJ2-2; D is perhaps TRBD2 (6 bases). The V end lost 4 bases, the J end lost 2 bases, and 6 bases lay between the germline ends. The CDR3 consists of 13 residues. Germline V gene lookup returns CDR1 NSHNY and CDR2 SYGAGN. CDR3 bases read: TGTGCCAGCAGTACTGGGAACACCGGGCAGCTCTAC. The encoded protein is CASSTGNTGQLY. The CDR3 in full is CASSTGNTGQLYF.

Note on this clone: Genes and germline are mouse. The read is 1 residue too short to cover the CDR3 end, so that end is filled in from the germline J gene. The chain carries TRBV5 and TRBJ1-2, with D maybe TRBD1 (6 bases). Germline V lookup: CDR1 LGHNA, CDR2 YNLKQL (reference sequence). Between the trimmed V and J ends, which lost 0 bases and 4 bases, there was a span of 12 bases. The CDR3 is 15 residues long. The sequenced part of the CDR3 DNA is TGTGCCAGCAGCCAAGAATGGCAGGGGAGCTCCGACTACACC. Translating gives CASSQEWQGSSDYT. The full CDR3 reads CASSQEWQGSSDYTF.

The sample holds a few counts of this clone. Mouse gene names and germline throughout. The read is 1 residue too short to cover the CDR3 end, so that end is filled in from the germline J gene. The chain links TRBV13-2 to TRBJ2-7; 9 nucleotides align to TRBD1. V shed 3 bases, J shed 1 base, and the junction held 5 bases outside the gene matches. This CDR3 contains 15 residues. Looked up from germline, CDR1 is NNHNN and CDR2 is SYGAGS (reference sequence). CDR3 loop: CASGGGQGGSYEQYF. The DNA read from the CDR3 is TGTGCCAGCGGTGGGGGACAGGGAGGGTCCTATGAACAGTAC.

Worth noting for this clone: Gene names are the mouse ones. The sequence runs out 1 residue before the end of the CDR3; the remainder is reconstructed from the germline J gene. V and J are TRBV13-1 and TRBJ1-2, with 7 bases aligning to TRBD1. CDR1 and CDR2 from the germline V gene are NSHNY and SYGAGN. The CDR3 sequence is 13 residues long. Germline trimming cut 6 bases from V and 2 bases from J; bases unmatched to any gene: 4. CDR3 DNA, as far as it was read: TGTGCCAGCACCGACAGGGACAACTCCGACTACACC. It encodes CASTDRDNSDYT. In full, the CDR3 reads CASTDRDNSDYTF.

As regards this clone: Here the gene names and germline are mouse. The read stops 1 residue short of the end of the CDR3; the missing end is completed from the germline J gene. The chain couples TRBV21 to TRBJ2-3, with 12 bases lining up with TRBD2. TRBV21 has ORF status, its function being uncertain. This CDR3 spans 16 amino acids. Losses at the gene ends were 1 base for V and 4 bases for J; bases not matched to a gene: 3. The CDR3 here is CASSQFGTGGSETLYF. The CDR3 bases that were read are TGTGCTAGCAGTCAATTCGGGACTGGGGGGTCAGAAACGCTGTAT.

As for this clone: Mouse germline and gene names are used. The read ends 1 residue early relative to the CDR3; the germline J gene fills the gap. This chain links TRBV19 with TRBJ1-1, with a possible D match to TRBD1 (6 bases). The CDR3 spans 14 residues. The V end lost 2 bases, the J end lost 3 bases, and 11 bases lay between the germline ends. Germline V lookup: CDR1 FNHDT, CDR2 SITEND (reference sequence). CDR3 DNA, as far as it was read: TGTGCCAGCAGTATGACAGGAGGGGACACAGAAGTCTTC. Its protein product is CASSMTGGDTEVF. The full CDR3 protein is CASSMTGGDTEVFF.

Regarding this clone: Gene names and germline match the mouse. Sequencing ends 1 residue short of the CDR3 end; the germline J gene provides the rest. This chain links TRBV13-3 with TRBJ2-4, with TRBD1 identical over 8 bases. The V gene's germline CDR1 is NNHDY and CDR2 SYVADS. With V trimmed by 6 bases and J by 1 base, 4 bases remained unmatched. The CDR3 length is 14 residues. CDR3 region: CASKTGEGQNTLYF. CDR3 DNA (partial): TGTGCCAGCAAGACAGGGGAGGGTCAAAACACCTTGTAC.

A remark on this clone: The germline and genes are mouse ones. Read sequence stops 1 residue before the CDR3 end, and the germline J gene provides the missing end. This chain connects TRBV12-1 to TRBJ2-5; 10 positions match TRBD2. J lost 2 bases, V lost 0 bases, and 1 base had no gene match. This CDR3 has 15 residues. Germline V lookup: CDR1 SGHSN, CDR2 HYEKVE. The CDR3 sequence is CASSLDWGAQDTQYF. The DNA read from the CDR3 is TGTGCCAGCTCTCTCGACTGGGGGGCCCAAGACACCCAGTAC.

Turning to this clone: These gene names are mouse names. The CDR3 end falls 1 residue outside the read, so it is completed with the germline J gene. The rearrangement joins TRBV3 to TRBJ2-7; 13 bases fit TRBD2. The germline V gene encodes CDR1 SNHLY and CDR2 FYNGKV (reference sequence). The CDR3 covers 14 residues. The trim removed 4 bases at V and 6 bases at J, leaving 3 bases unmatched. CDR3 sequence: CASSSGTGGVEQYF. CDR3 bases read: TGTGCCAGCAGCTCCGGGACTGGGGGGGTTGAACAGTAC.

In regard to this clone: The gene names given are mouse names. The read gets to within 1 residue of the CDR3 end, and the germline J gene fills in the rest. This sequence joins TRBV19 and TRBJ2-1; possible D gene TRBD1, 6 bases. Trimming took 2 bases from V and 3 from J, leaving 9 bases between them. The CDR3 spans 14 residues. From germline, CDR1 is FNHDT and CDR2 SITEND (reference sequence). The CDR3 bases that were read are TGTGCCAGCAGTATGGGGGACATCTATGCTGAGCAGTTC. Protein product: CASSMGDIYAEQF. The complete CDR3 protein is CASSMGDIYAEQFF.

Note on this clone: Gene labels here are mouse ones. The sequence runs out 1 residue before the end of the CDR3; the remainder is reconstructed from the germline J gene. The rearrangement uses TRBV5 and TRBJ2-5; 8 bases map to TRBD1. The V and J ends lost 0 bases and 6 bases, in that order; junction bases with no gene match: 8. CDR1 LGHNA and CDR2 YNLKQL come from the germline V gene (reference sequence). The CDR3 spans 16 residues. Incomplete CDR3 DNA: TGTGCCAGCAGCCAAGATACGAGACAGGGGTACGACACCCAGTAC. Protein sequence: CASSQDTRQGYDTQY. In full, the CDR3 is CASSQDTRQGYDTQYF.

This clone was detected only once. The gene names here belong to mouse. The CDR3 end falls 1 residue outside the read, so it is completed with the germline J gene. The rearrangement links TRBV2 to TRBJ1-2; a possible D gene is TRBD1 (6 bases). CDR1 is LGHNA, CDR2 YSYQKL, per germline. This CDR3 spans 16 amino acids. With 0 bases removed from V and 3 bases from J, the gap between germline ends came to 14 bases. The CDR3 here is CASSQDHQGKDSDYTF. The DNA read from the CDR3 is TGTGCCAGCAGCCAAGATCACCAGGGGAAAGACTCCGACTACACC.

As for this clone: Genes here carry mouse names. The read finishes 1 residue shy of the CDR3 end, and the germline J gene is used to complete it. This sample also contains other DNA sequences that code for the same CDR3. This chain uses TRBV3 with TRBJ2-7; D is perhaps TRBD2 (6 bases). The CDR3 runs to 15 residues. Germline-derived CDR1 and CDR2 are SNHLY and FYNGKV (reference sequence). V gave up 5 bases and J gave up 0 bases, with 14 bases separating them. The CDR3 DNA, read in part, is TGTGCCAGCAGCCCCGGCCTGGGGAGCTCCTATGAACAGTAC. It yields the protein CASSPGLGSSYEQY. The full CDR3 protein reads CASSPGLGSSYEQYF.

Notes on this clone: The genes and germline here are from mouse. The missing CDR3 end, 1 residue past where the read stops, is filled in from the germline J gene. This same CDR3 is encoded by further DNA sequences in the sample. This chain links TRBV3 with TRBJ1-1; TRBD1 is a possible D gene (5 bases). CDR1 is SNHLY, CDR2 FYNGKV, per germline (reference sequence). The ends were cut back, 5 bases at V and 4 bases at J, with 8 bases in the middle. The CDR3 has 12 residues. The CDR3 loop reads CASSLDSTEVFF. The part of the CDR3 DNA that was read is TGTGCCAGCAGCCTCGACAGCACAGAAGTCTTC.